The subject of this entry is one T cell receptor beta chain. Its antigen remains unknown. The data were obtained in a study of cytomegalovirus exposure and HLA in healthy donors. Broader study findings: The authors later found most CMV-associated TCR beta chains appeared HLA-restricted. The study carried out a later analysis of TCR beta sequences. It associated roughly 17,000 of them with specific HLA alleles at a false discovery rate of 0.05.

Vbeta (60) and Jbeta (13) primers were used in the PCR. The repertoire was sequenced with immunoSEQ multiplex PCR; TCRdb's copy has only in-frame clones and lacks some. This table holds 130,000 to 150,000 clones, 77% found once. This CDR3 has 12 amino acids. V was trimmed by 1 base and J by 9 bases, leaving 9 bases between them. Germline CDR1 and CDR2: MDHEN and SYDVKM. The sequenced sample was PBMCs. This sequence was found in a woman between 45 and 65 years old in good health and CMV-seronegative. This chain links TRBV28 with TRBJ1-1, with no clear D. DNA for the CDR3: TGTGCCAGCAGTTTATTCGGGGAAAAAGCTTTCTTT. It encodes CASSLFGEKAFF.